The table lists the clone carrying this T cell receptor (beta chain) with a few counts. No antigen is known for it. TCRdb passed the RT-PCR reads through MiXCR, listing each CDR3 protein once. The sample lists 430,000 or so distinct CDR3 sequences, 11% occurring once. This sample was taken from a study of response to subunit inactivated influenza vaccine. Study-level points and caveats: Every seasonal influenza vaccination brings in few new T cells, the authors suggested.

The CDR3 is 15 residues long. V lost 6 bases, J lost 0 bases, and 12 bases lay in between. Germline-derived CDR1 and CDR2 are MDHEN and SYDVKM. The TCR comes from a man between 45 and 60 years old who received an inactivated influenza vaccine. The J gene is TRBJ2-1, the V gene TRBV28, with D perhaps TRBD1 (6 bases). The sample in question was PBMCs from blood, obtained 45 days after vaccination. This CDR3 is CASRKDSRSYNEQFF. For the CDR3, the DNA is TGTGCCAGCAGGAAGGACAGCCGCTCCTACAATGAGCAGTTCTTC.